Listed here are 20 T cell receptor beta chains from one sample, sequenced in a study of T cell repertoires in cytomegalovirus infection. TCRdb passed the reads through MiXCR, listing each CDR3 protein once. The table includes some 450,000 distinct CDR3 sequences, 30% to 40% detected once. Sequenced sample: PBMCs. Receptors were obtained from a human donor in good health (CMV status not recorded). Some clones in this sample may be carry-over from other donors' samples.

The chain uses TRBV4-2 and TRBJ2-7, with 10 nucleotides matching TRBD2. Germline CDR1 is LGHNA and CDR2 is YNFKEQ. CDR3 length: 15 residues. V lost 0 bases and J lost 1; bases outside the gene matches: 0. The CDR3 DNA follows: TGTGCCAGCAGCCAAGAGACTAGCGGGTCCTACGAGCAGTACTTC. It codes for CASSQETSGSYEQYF.

This clonotype has only a few counts. V gene TRBV7-8 combines with J gene TRBJ2-7; 8 bases match TRBD2. CDR1 and CDR2 from the germline V gene are SGHVS and FQNEAQ. This CDR3 has 15 amino acids. With V trimmed by 2 bases and J by 3 bases, 6 bases remained unmatched. The CDR3 region is CASSLTGLEGYEQYF. CDR3 DNA sequence: TGTGCCAGCAGCTTAACGGGACTAGAGGGCTACGAGCAGTACTTC.

This clonotype came up many times. The chain joins TRBV7-2 to TRBJ2-3; 8 bases are shared with TRBD2. The CDR3 extends over 11 amino acids. Germline V lookup: CDR1 SGHTA, CDR2 FQGNSA. J lost 15 bases, V lost 5 bases, and 7 bases had no gene match. DNA of the CDR3: TGTGCCAGCAGCCCGGGACTAGGGAATTATTTT. Protein product: CASSPGLGNYF. Supplemented by reference TRBV7-2 and TRBJ2-3, the full variable domain reads GAGVSQSPSNKVTEKGKDVELRCDPISGHTALYWYRQSLGQGLEFLIYFQGNSAPDKSGLPSDRFSAERTGGSVSTLTIQRTQQEDSAVYLCASSPGLGNYFGPGTRLTVL.

This clonotype was counted a single time. The V and J genes are TRBV2 and TRBJ2-1, with 9 bases fitting TRBD2. The CDR3 has 16 amino acids. Per germline, CDR1 SNHLY and CDR2 FYNNEI. Trimming removed 7 bases from V and 7 bases from J; junction bases left unmatched: 14. The CDR3 nucleotides read TGTGCCAGCAAGGGGGGTAGCGGGGGCCGTAAGAATGAGCAGTTCTTC. It yields the protein CASKGGSGGRKNEQFF.

This clonotype was seen repeatedly, ten times or more. This chain joins TRBV7-2 and TRBJ1-2; 7 nucleotides agree with TRBD1. The germline CDR1 and CDR2 sequences are SGHTA and FQGNSA. J lost 2 bases, V lost 5 bases, and 8 bases had no gene match. The CDR3 runs to 15 residues. The CDR3 DNA sequence: TGTGCCAGCAGCCCTCTGAGGGGGCGAAACTATGGCTACACCTTC. Translation gives CASSPLRGRNYGYTF.

This clonotype was seen a few times. The chain recombines TRBV28 with TRBJ2-1; D perhaps matches TRBD1 (6 bases). There are 19 residues in the CDR3. Germline V gene lookup returns CDR1 MDHEN and CDR2 SYDVKM. Trimming cost V 8 bases and J 8 bases, with 34 bases left between them. The CDR3 loop is CASGTDTPGWDTKGDEQFF. Written as DNA, the CDR3 is TGTGCCAGCGGAACCGACACCCCCGGCTGGGACACTAAAGGGGATGAGCAGTTCTTC. Complete variable domain (other parts from reference TRBV28 and TRBJ2-1): DVKVTQSSRYLVKRTGEKVFLECVQDMDHENMFWYRQDPGLGLRLIYFSYDVKMKEKGDIPEGYSVSREKKERFSLILESASTNQTSMYLCASGTDTPGWDTKGDEQFFGPGTRLTVL.

J is TRBJ1-5 and V is TRBV20-1; 8 bases match TRBD1. V shed 3 bases and J 3 bases; nucleotides not matched to a gene: 7. The CDR3 length is 15 residues. The germline gives CDR1 DFQATT, CDR2 SNEGSKA (reference sequence). CDR3 DNA: TGCAGTGCTAGGACCGGGACAGGAGTCAATCAGCCCCAGCATTTT. Amino acid sequence: CSARTGTGVNQPQHF.

This clonotype was counted ten times or more. V is TRBV6-6 and J is TRBJ2-6, with D hard to call. The CDR3 spans 15 residues. Germline loops: CDR1 MNHNY, CDR2 SVGAGI (reference sequence). V lost 2 bases to trimming and J lost 0 bases, with 5 bases between them. CDR3 loop: CASSYTDSGANVLTF. For the CDR3, the DNA is TGTGCCAGCAGTTACACAGACTCTGGGGCCAACGTCCTGACTTTC.

This clonotype appeared many times. This sequence joins TRBV7-6 and TRBJ1-6; 9 bases match TRBD1. This CDR3 comprises 12 residues. The V gene end was trimmed by 5 bases and the J gene end by 15 bases; junction bases not matched to a gene: 5. Germline V gives CDR1 SGHVS, CDR2 FNYEAQ. CDR3 in amino acids: CASSLGQGLLHF. The DNA of the CDR3 is TGTGCCAGCAGCCTTGGACAGGGGCTCCTCCACTTT.

This clonotype has a handful of counts. This chain joins TRBV7-3 and TRBJ2-7, with unresolved D. Germline V gene sequence: CDR1 SGHTA, CDR2 FQGTGA. Deletions cut 5 bases from V and 5 bases from J, with 16 bases between. There are 14 residues in the CDR3. The chain's CDR3 is CASSLTELGNEQYF. CDR3 bases: TGTGCCAGCAGCCTGACTGAACTGGGGAACGAGCAGTACTTC.

This clonotype was seen a few times. The chain joins TRBV7-6 to TRBJ2-2, with D possibly matching TRBD2 (6 bases). CDR3 size: 15 residues. The ends were cut back, 5 bases at V and 5 bases at J, with 15 bases in the middle. CDR1 and CDR2 from the germline V gene are SGHVS and FNYEAQ. Here the CDR3 reads CASSLGGTSTGELFF. The CDR3 coding sequence is TGTGCCAGCAGCCTCGGCGGGACCTCAACCGGGGAGCTGTTTTTT.

This clonotype was counted at least ten times. This chain joins TRBV4-1 and TRBJ1-4; 10 positions agree with TRBD1. J gave up 11 bases and V 2 bases, and 14 bases lay outside the gene matches. The germline CDR1 and CDR2 sequences are MGHRA and YSYEKL. CDR3 length: 17 residues. The CDR3 nucleotides are TGCGCCAGCAGCCAACAGCTAGCCGGGACAGGGGAAGGGAAACTGTTTTTT. This codes for CASSQQLAGTGEGKLFF.

The chain links TRBV4-2 to TRBJ2-5; 8 bases agree with TRBD2. Germline V gives CDR1 LGHNA, CDR2 YNFKEQ. V dropped 0 bases and J dropped 7; count of bases not matched to a gene: 16. The CDR3 spans 18 residues. CDR3 coding DNA: TGTGCCAGCAGCCAAGAAGGTCGTATTGCGGGGGGCGGTGGGACCCAGTACTTC. Its translation: CASSQEGRIAGGGGTQYF.

This clonotype has at least ten counts. The chain carries TRBV7-2 and TRBJ1-2; 7 bases match TRBD1. Germline V gene lookup returns CDR1 SGHTA and CDR2 FQGNSA. This CDR3 contains 15 residues. Trimming took 1 base from V and 8 from J; bases not matched to a gene: 10. Here the CDR3 reads CASSLVRADRDGYTF. The CDR3 nucleotides are TGTGCCAGCAGCTTAGTCCGCGCCGACAGGGACGGCTACACCTTC.

The chain is built from TRBV15 and TRBJ1-4; TRBD1 aligns across 8 bases. Germline V CDR1 and CDR2: LNHNV, YYDKDF (reference sequence). This CDR3 contains 14 residues. The V and J ends lost 5 bases and 5 bases, in that order; junction bases with no gene match: 4. The CDR3 nucleotides read TGTGCCACCAGCCGGGACAGGTCCAATGAAAAACTGTTTTTT. It specifies CATSRDRSNEKLFF.

This clonotype was recorded a few times. The V gene is TRBV2, the J gene TRBJ2-2, with 9 bases lining up with TRBD2. Germline CDR1 SNHLY, CDR2 FYNNEI. This CDR3 spans 16 amino acids. J gave up 4 bases and V 2 bases, and 5 bases lay outside the gene matches. The CDR3 region is CASSEYPAGGTGELFF. Written as DNA, the CDR3 is TGTGCCAGCAGTGAATATCCAGCGGGGGGCACCGGGGAGCTGTTTTTT. Variable domain in full (rest from reference TRBV2 and TRBJ2-2): EPEVTQTPSHQVTQMGQEVILRCVPISNHLYFYWYRQILGQKVEFLVSFYNNEISEKSEIFDDQFSVERPDGSNFTLKIRSTKLEDSAMYFCASSEYPAGGTGELFFGEGSRLTVL.

This clonotype has more than one count but fewer than ten. The rearrangement joins TRBV20-1 to TRBJ2-3; D not resolved. CDR3 size: 11 residues. Germline CDR1 reads DFQATT; CDR2 reads SNEGSKA (reference sequence). Trimming shortened V by 3 bases and J by 5 bases, and 6 bases separated the two germline ends. The DNA of the CDR3 is TGCAGTGCTAGGGATAAAGATACGCAGTATTTT. It codes for CSARDKDTQYF.

The sample holds many counts of this clonotype. V gene TRBV28 combines with J gene TRBJ2-7; perhaps TRBD2 as D (6 bases). The CDR3 has 15 amino acids. V lost 7 bases, J lost 5 bases, and 21 bases lay in between. Germline values: CDR1 MDHEN, CDR2 SYDVKM. The CDR3 sequence is CASKPPGVRDHEQYF. CDR3 DNA sequence: TGTGCCAGCAAACCGCCGGGAGTCAGGGACCACGAGCAGTACTTC.

This chain links TRBV12-3 or TRBV12-4 with TRBJ1-5; D gene unclear. CDR3 size: 14 residues. Deletions cut 5 bases from V and 2 bases from J, with 10 bases between. The CDR3 nucleotides read TGTGCCAGCAGTGCCCAGACTCGCAATCAGCCCCAGCATTTT. Translated: CASSAQTRNQPQHF.

This clonotype has more than one count but fewer than ten. The chain joins TRBV28 to TRBJ2-6; D perhaps matches TRBD1 (5 bases). There are 13 residues in the CDR3. V was trimmed by 9 bases and J by 2 bases, leaving 8 bases between them. CDR1 is MDHEN and CDR2 is SYDVKM in the germline V gene. CDR3 protein: CASQGPGANVLTF. In DNA form, the CDR3 reads TGTGCCAGTCAGGGTCCTGGGGCCAACGTCCTGACTTTC.